These T cell receptor beta chains were read from a single sample in a study of blood T cell repertoires in COVID-19. The protocol was immunoSEQ multiplex PCR, while the TCRdb copy is restricted to in-frame clones and leaves out a portion. In the table there are about 140,000 clones, roughly 88% of which are singletons. Sequenced: PBMCs or T cells enriched from blood (not recorded which). These TCRs come from an older man who had been exposed to COVID-19. The CDR3 runs from the conserved cysteine through the conserved F or W. Fields, in order: D gene, clone size, J gene, V gene, CDR3 protein, CDR3 DNA. D genes are given only for firm matches. Expanded clones get a size class; other rows say once, few or many, or leave the size out.

- - TRBJ1-5 TRBV4-2 CASSQVFNAGQPQHF TGTGCCAGCAGCCAAGTTTTTAATGCGGGTCAGCCCCAGCATTTT
- - TRBJ2-3 TRBV9 CASSVIPGGTDTQYF TGTGCCAGCAGCGTAATACCAGGGGGGACAGATACGCAGTATTTT
TRBD2 - TRBJ2-3 TRBV7-2 CASSRVTSGGYTDTQYF TGTGCCAGCAGCCGCGTAACTAGCGGGGGGTACACAGATACGCAGTATTTT
- few TRBJ2-2 TRBV28 CASSLTRQAGELFF TGTGCCAGCAGTTTGACAAGGCAGGCCGGGGAGCTGTTTTTT
- few TRBJ1-1 TRBV19 CASSLGVRAEAFF TGTGCCAGTAGTCTCGGGGTCAGAGCCGAAGCTTTCTTT
TRBD2 - TRBJ2-2 TRBV7-7 CASSPRVGTSGNTGELFF TGTGCCAGCAGCCCAAGGGTAGGGACTAGCGGGAACACCGGGGAGCTGTTTTTT
- - TRBJ2-5 TRBV9 CASSSRRRDQETQYF TGTGCCAGCAGCTCTAGACGGAGGGACCAAGAGACCCAGTACTTC
- - TRBJ1-2 TRBV6-5 CATSPGVSGYTF TGTGCCACTTCTCCAGGGGTGAGTGGCTACACCTTC
- - TRBJ1-6 TRBV10-2 CASSRDSNSPLHF TGCGCCAGCAGCAGGGATTCAAATTCACCCCTCCACTTT
- once TRBJ1-5 TRBV30 CAWSRRGNQPQHF TGTGCCTGGTCCCGACGGGGAAATCAGCCCCAGCATTTT
- - TRBJ1-5 TRBV14 CASSSMGLNPNQPQHF TGTGCCAGCAGTTCCATGGGACTGAATCCCAATCAGCCCCAGCATTTT
- once TRBJ1-6 TRBV7-3 CASSFLDSPLHF TGTGCCAGCAGCTTCCTCGATTCACCCCTCCACTTT
TRBD1 - TRBJ2-1 TRBV3-1/TRBV3-2 CASSPFPGRGGDEQFF TGTGCCAGCAGCCCCTTCCCGGGCCGAGGGGGCGATGAGCAGTTCTTC
- - TRBJ1-2 TRBV9 CASSVFSGNYGYTF TGTGCCAGCAGCGTATTCTCAGGAAACTATGGCTACACCTTC
TRBD1 once TRBJ2-1 TRBV11-3 CASSSYRDREANEQFF TGTGCCAGCAGCTCGTACCGGGACAGGGAGGCCAATGAGCAGTTCTTC
- - TRBJ1-3 TRBV21-1 CASSKGRGLGNTIYF TGTGCCAGCAGCAAAGGCAGGGGGCTTGGAAACACCATATATTTT
- - TRBJ2-1 TRBV7-8 CASSPLISLLDNEQFF TGTGCCAGCAGCCCTCTAATCTCCCTATTGGACAATGAGCAGTTCTTC
- - TRBJ1-1 TRBV30 CACLVLRGAFF TGTGCCTGCCTAGTGCTTCGAGGGGCTTTCTTT